This passage covers 28 T cell receptor beta chains from one sample sequenced in a study of human T cells and chemical hapten exposure. Noted time point: patch test 3, about 24 weeks after DPC sensitization. Regarding treatment: therapeutic diphenylcyclopropenone sensitization with weekly scalp DPC. TCRdb ran MiXCR on the RACE reads and lists one entry per CDR3 protein. The sample gives 100,000 or so distinct CDR3 sequences, 34% of which show up once; about 2.9% is in the top ten. Sequencing used whole blood, obtained in connection with sensitization to the hapten diphenylcyclopropenone (DPC). Receptors originate from a man aged 40-55 years with alopecia areata. Some clones in this sample may be carry-over from other donors' samples.

CDR3 loop: CASSLGIGMNTEAFF. The DNA for the CDR3 is TGCGCCAGCAGCTTGGGCATCGGGATGAACACTGAAGCTTTCTTT. The chain employs TRBV5-1 and TRBJ1-1; D ambiguous. The CDR3 extends over 15 amino acids. Trimming took off 0 bases at V and 0 bases at J, with 9 bases between the two ends. CDR1 and CDR2 (germline): SGHRS, YFSETQ.

This clonotype came up a few times. This rearrangement joins TRBV30 to TRBJ2-7, with no clear D. V was trimmed by 3 bases and J by 3 bases, leaving 9 bases between them. The CDR3 length is 12 residues. Germline V gene lookup returns CDR1 GTSNPN and CDR2 SVGIG (reference sequence). The CDR3 loop reads CAWSPPNYEQYF. CDR3 in DNA: TGTGCCTGGAGCCCACCGAACTACGAGCAGTACTTC.

This rearrangement joins TRBV5-5 to TRBJ2-5; D not certain. The CDR3 spans 14 residues. The V end was cut by 2 bases, the J end by 1 base, with 9 bases between. The V gene's germline CDR1 is SGHKS and CDR2 YYEKEE (reference sequence). The CDR3 reads CASSFEVLQETQYF. CDR3 DNA sequence: TGTGCCAGCAGCTTTGAAGTACTCCAAGAGACCCAGTACTTC.

This chain joins TRBV6-1 and TRBJ2-1; the D is unclear. The V gene's germline CDR1 is MNHNS and CDR2 SASEGT. This CDR3 has 12 amino acids. The V and J ends lost 2 bases and 12 bases respectively, with 11 bases between them. The CDR3 region is CASSEQSQWQFF. As DNA, the CDR3 is TGTGCCAGCAGTGAACAAAGCCAGTGGCAGTTCTTC.

The chain links TRBV20-1 to TRBJ2-1; 9 bases are a match to TRBD2. Looked up from germline, CDR1 is DFQATT and CDR2 is SNEGSKA (reference sequence). The CDR3 extends over 15 amino acids. V trimming: 6 bases; J trimming: 0 bases; junction bases outside the gene matches: 6. The CDR3 loop is CSARTSGRSYNEQFF. Written as DNA, the CDR3 is TGCAGTGCCAGAACTAGCGGGCGCTCCTACAATGAGCAGTTCTTC.

Only a few counts were recorded for this clonotype. The rearrangement uses TRBV2 and TRBJ2-1; no clear D gene. Germline assignment: CDR1 SNHLY and CDR2 FYNNEI. This CDR3 comprises 11 residues. V was clipped by 4 bases and J by 6 bases, with 4 bases between them. Here the CDR3 reads CASSVGNEQFF. CDR3 DNA sequence: TGTGCCAGCAGTGTCGGCAATGAGCAGTTCTTC.

The chain has TRBV24-1 and TRBJ2-1; a possible D gene is TRBD2 (5 bases). Trimming took 6 bases from V and 2 from J, leaving 10 bases between them. CDR3 length: 14 amino acids. CDR1 and CDR2 from the germline V gene are KGHDR and SFDVKD. The DNA of the CDR3 is TGTGCCACCAGTCTAGCTGCAACCTACAATGAGCAGTTCTTC. This translates into CATSLAATYNEQFF.

This chain connects TRBV18 to TRBJ2-2; D is undetermined. Germline CDR1 reads KGHSH; CDR2 reads LQKENI. The CDR3 runs to 14 residues. Trimming cost V 1 base and J 1 base, with 4 bases left between them. CDR3 nucleotide sequence: TGTGCCAGCTCACCACAGGAGAACACCGGGGAGCTGTTTTTT. It codes for CASSPQENTGELFF. The variable domain in full, with the rest retrieved from reference TRBV18 and TRBJ2-2, is NAGVMQNPRHLVRRRGQEARLRCSPMKGHSHVYWYRQLPEEGLKFMVYLQKENIIDESGMPKERFSAEFPKEGPSILRIQQVVRGDSAAYFCASSPQENTGELFFGEGSRLTVL.

The V gene is TRBV7-9, the J gene TRBJ2-2, with 7 bases aligning to TRBD2. V lost 3 bases, J lost 1 base, and 2 bases stayed unmatched. The CDR3 contains 15 residues. Germline values: CDR1 SEHNR, CDR2 FQNEAQ (reference sequence). The CDR3 region is CASSFPSGNTGELFF. The DNA of the CDR3 is TGTGCCAGCAGCTTTCCTAGCGGGAACACCGGGGAGCTGTTTTTT.

The chain joins TRBV11-2 to TRBJ2-1; D not certain. Germline CDR1 is SGHAT and CDR2 is FQNNGV. The CDR3 has 13 residues. Trimming cost V 3 bases and J 10 bases, with 13 bases left between them. CDR3 in DNA: TGTGCCAGCAGCTTTAGGACCACCGGCGAGCAGTTCTTC. Protein: CASSFRTTGEQFF.

This sequence joins TRBV24-1 and TRBJ2-7; D may correspond to TRBD1 or TRBD2 (5 bases each). The CDR3 runs to 13 residues. Per the germline V gene, CDR1 is KGHDR and CDR2 is SFDVKD. V lost 9 bases and J lost 5, with 16 bases in between. The CDR3 DNA is TGTGCCACCGCCGAGGGGTATAGCCACGAGCAGTACTTC. Translating it yields CATAEGYSHEQYF.

The J gene is TRBJ2-2, the V gene TRBV27; 7 bases are shared with TRBD1. V was clipped by 0 bases and J by 6 bases; unmatched bases: 10. The germline V gene has CDR1 MNHEY and CDR2 SMNVEV (reference sequence). The CDR3 covers 17 residues. In DNA, the CDR3 is TGTGCCAGCAGTTTATCGTCCTTCCAGGGGGTCGCCGGGGAGCTGTTTTTT. This sequence encodes CASSLSSFQGVAGELFF.

This clonotype was seen at least ten times. The gene calls are TRBV20-1 and TRBJ2-3; unclear D gene. CDR1 is DFQATT and CDR2 is SNEGSKA in the germline V gene (reference sequence). The CDR3 length is 13 residues. Trimming left V 3 bases short and J 1 base short, with 8 bases between. CDR3 nucleotides: TGCAGTGCTAGCAGTGGGGGCACAGATACGCAGTATTTT. Its protein product is CSASSGGTDTQYF.

This clonotype was observed a few times. The J gene is TRBJ2-3, the V gene TRBV30; 12 bases line up with TRBD2. The CDR3 is 15 amino acids. Trimming at V came to 3 bases and at J to 3 bases, leaving 4 bases not matched to a gene. CDR1 GTSNPN and CDR2 SVGIG come from the germline V gene (reference sequence). The CDR3 protein is CAWRRGTSGTDTQYF. CDR3 bases: TGTGCCTGGAGGAGGGGGACTAGCGGGACAGATACGCAGTATTTT.

The rearrangement links TRBV11-2 to TRBJ1-1, with 11 bases that match TRBD1. Germline V lookup: CDR1 SGHAT, CDR2 FQNNGV. V lost 3 bases, J lost 1 base, and 4 bases stayed unmatched. The CDR3 loop spans 16 amino acids. CDR3 amino acids: CASSFRTGGTNTEAFF. CDR3 coding DNA: TGTGCCAGCAGCTTTCGGACAGGGGGCACGAACACTGAAGCTTTCTTT.

This clonotype was seen more than once but under ten times. The chain joins TRBV12-3 or TRBV12-4 to TRBJ1-3; D gene ambiguous. The V and J ends lost 6 bases and 0 bases respectively, with 9 bases between them. This CDR3 contains 14 residues. The CDR3 loop reads CASRRGSSGNTIYF. The DNA for the CDR3 is TGTGCCAGCAGACGAGGGAGCTCTGGAAACACCATATATTTT.

This chain uses TRBV29-1 with TRBJ1-2; D not resolved. The CDR3 sequence is 10 residues long. Deletions cut 3 bases from V and 8 bases from J, with 7 bases between. Per germline, CDR1 SQVTM and CDR2 ANQGSEA. This CDR3 is CSVDAGGYTF. In DNA form, the CDR3 reads TGCAGCGTTGACGCTGGGGGCTACACCTTC.

This chain joins TRBV29-1 and TRBJ2-1; no clear D. The CDR3 covers 13 residues. Trimming shortened V by 4 bases and J by 4 bases, and 11 bases separated the two germline ends. CDR1 is SQVTM, CDR2 ANQGSEA, per germline. CDR3: CSVGGVSYNEQFF. The CDR3 DNA sequence: TGCAGCGTTGGCGGAGTGTCGTACAATGAGCAGTTCTTC.

The chain recombines TRBV28 with TRBJ2-3; D is tentatively TRBD1 or TRBD2 (7 bases each). This CDR3 spans 16 amino acids. The V gene lost 6 bases and the J gene lost 5 bases, with 21 bases spanning the gap. CDR1 and CDR2 from the germline V gene are MDHEN and SYDVKM. CDR3 sequence (DNA): TGTGCCAGCAGCCCGCCGCGACAGGGAGGGAGAGATACGCAGTATTTT. Amino acids: CASSPPRQGGRDTQYF.

This sequence joins TRBV28 and TRBJ2-3, with 7 bases aligning to TRBD1. From germline, CDR1 is MDHEN and CDR2 SYDVKM. V was clipped by 5 bases and J by 8 bases; unmatched bases: 22. The CDR3 is 18 amino acids. This CDR3 reads CASSPLQTPGQAMGTQYF. Written as DNA, the CDR3 is TGTGCCAGCAGTCCGCTCCAAACCCCCGGACAGGCGATGGGTACGCAGTATTTT.

The chain carries TRBV11-1 and TRBJ2-1, with 10 bases lining up with TRBD1. Germline V gene data show CDR1 as SGHAT and CDR2 as FQDESV (reference sequence). V shed 3 bases and J 12 bases; nucleotides not matched to a gene: 5. The CDR3 totals 13 residues. CDR3 nucleotide sequence: TGTGCCAGCAGCTTCGGGACAGGGGAAAGGCAGTTCTTC. It encodes CASSFGTGERQFF.

The chain couples TRBV10-3 to TRBJ2-7; D possibly matches TRBD1 or TRBD2 (5 bases each). The CDR3 loop spans 11 amino acids. V lost 2 bases and J lost 6, with 5 bases in between. Germline lookup yields CDR1 ENHRY and CDR2 SYGVKD. The CDR3 coding sequence is TGTGCCATCAGTGAGGGGGGCGAGCAGTACGTC. Amino acids: CAISEGGEQYV.

V and J are TRBV5-1 and TRBJ2-3, with 9 bases that match TRBD2. The V gene's germline CDR1 is SGHRS and CDR2 YFSETQ. The length of the CDR3 is 15 residues. The J segment lost 2 bases and the V segment lost 7 bases, leaving 8 bases of the junction unmatched. The CDR3 nucleotides read TGCGCCAGCTCAGTAGCGGGAGCCCCCACAGATACGCAGTATTTT. It translates to CASSVAGAPTDTQYF.

The chain carries TRBV5-1 and TRBJ2-3, with 12 bases identical to TRBD2. Per the germline V gene, CDR1 is SGHRS and CDR2 is YFSETQ. The CDR3 has 18 amino acids. V lost 0 bases, J lost 0 bases, and 5 bases stayed unmatched. The CDR3 nucleotides are TGCGCCAGCAGCTTGGCTAGCGGGGGGGGCCTAAGCACAGATACGCAGTATTTT. It specifies CASSLASGGGLSTDTQYF. Supplemented by reference TRBV5-1 and TRBJ2-3, the full variable domain reads KAGVTQTPRYLIKTRGQQVTLSCSPISGHRSVSWYQQTPGQGLQFLFEYFSETQRNKGNFPGRFSGRQFSNSRSEMNVSTLELGDSALYLCASSLASGGGLSTDTQYFGPGTRLTVL.

With respect to this clonotype: This may be a read error: a much more frequent sequence differs by one nucleotide. The chain recombines TRBV5-5 with TRBJ2-5, with unresolved D. V dropped 2 bases and J dropped 6 bases, with 17 bases sitting between them. The CDR3 is 15 residues long. Looked up from germline, CDR1 is SGHKS and CDR2 is YYEKEE (reference sequence). CDR3 amino acids: CASSLKWGAEKTQYF. DNA of the CDR3: TGTGCCAGCAGCTTAAAATGGGGTGCCGAGAAGACCCAGTACTTC.

This clonotype appeared once. The genes are TRBV27 and TRBJ2-7, with D perhaps TRBD2 (5 bases). From germline, CDR1 is MNHEY and CDR2 SMNVEV (reference sequence). The CDR3 spans 13 residues. Trimming left V 1 base short and J 3 bases short, with 7 bases between. The CDR3 DNA sequence: TGTGCCAGCAGTTTATTAGGAGGCTACGAGCAGTACTTC. As protein: CASSLLGGYEQYF.

This clonotype was seen more than once but under ten times. This sequence joins TRBV20-1 and TRBJ2-5, with TRBD2 identical over 10 bases. The CDR3 is 16 amino acids. With V trimmed by 7 bases and J by 4 bases, 15 bases remained unmatched. Looked up from germline, CDR1 is DFQATT and CDR2 is SNEGSKA (reference sequence). This CDR3 is CSVASSGRAYGETQYF. The CDR3, as DNA: TGCAGTGTGGCGTCGAGCGGGAGGGCCTATGGAGAGACCCAGTACTTC.

The chain joins TRBV5-1 to TRBJ2-3; the D is unclear. Trimming took off 1 base at V and 0 bases at J, with 21 bases between the two ends. CDR3 size: 19 residues. CDR1 SGHRS and CDR2 YFSETQ come from the germline V gene. CDR3 coding DNA: TGCGCCAGCAGCTTGACCCCTGGAACGGACCAAACTAGCACAGATACGCAGTATTTT. Protein product: CASSLTPGTDQTSTDTQYF.